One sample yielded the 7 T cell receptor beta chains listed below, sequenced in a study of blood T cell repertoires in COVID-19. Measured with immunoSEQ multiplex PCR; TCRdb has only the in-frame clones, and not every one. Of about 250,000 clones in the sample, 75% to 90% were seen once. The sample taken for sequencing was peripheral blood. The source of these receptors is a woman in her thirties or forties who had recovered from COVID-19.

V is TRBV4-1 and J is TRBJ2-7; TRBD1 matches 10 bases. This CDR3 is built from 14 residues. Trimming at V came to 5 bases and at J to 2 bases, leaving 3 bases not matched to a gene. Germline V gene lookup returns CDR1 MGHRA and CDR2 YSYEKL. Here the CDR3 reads CASSSDRGPYEQYF. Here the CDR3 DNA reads TGCGCCAGCAGCAGTGACAGGGGGCCCTACGAGCAGTACTTC.

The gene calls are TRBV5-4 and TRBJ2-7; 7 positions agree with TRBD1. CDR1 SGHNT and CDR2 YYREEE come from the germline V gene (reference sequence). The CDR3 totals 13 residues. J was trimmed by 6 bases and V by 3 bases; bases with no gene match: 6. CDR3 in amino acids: CASSWDSLSEQYV. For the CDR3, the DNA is TGTGCCAGCAGCTGGGACAGCCTTAGCGAGCAGTACGTC.

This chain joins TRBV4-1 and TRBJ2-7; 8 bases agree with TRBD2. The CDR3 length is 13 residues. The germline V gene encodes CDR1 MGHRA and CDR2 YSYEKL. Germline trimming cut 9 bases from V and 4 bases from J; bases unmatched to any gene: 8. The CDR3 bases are TGCGCCAGGACGGGGGGGGTTATTTACGAGCAGTACGTC. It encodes CARTGGVIYEQYV.

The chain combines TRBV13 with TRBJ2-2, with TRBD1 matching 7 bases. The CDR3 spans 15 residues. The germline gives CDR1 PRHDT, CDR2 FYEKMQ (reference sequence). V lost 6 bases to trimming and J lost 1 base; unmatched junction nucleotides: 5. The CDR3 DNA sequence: TGTGCCAGCAGTCGAAGGGGGCTGAACACCGGGGAGCTGTTTTTT. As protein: CASSRRGLNTGELFF.

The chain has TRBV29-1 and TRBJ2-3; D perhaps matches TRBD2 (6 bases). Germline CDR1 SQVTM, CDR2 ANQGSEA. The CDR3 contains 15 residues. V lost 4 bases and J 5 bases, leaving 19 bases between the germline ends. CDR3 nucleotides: TGCAGCGTTGTCTCCTTGTGGGGGGACGGAGATACGCAGTATTTT. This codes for CSVVSLWGDGDTQYF.

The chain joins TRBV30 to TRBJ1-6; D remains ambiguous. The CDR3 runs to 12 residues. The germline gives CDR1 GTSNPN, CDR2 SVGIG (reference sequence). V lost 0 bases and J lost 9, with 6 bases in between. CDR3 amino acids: CAWSVPGSPLHF. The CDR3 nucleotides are TGTGCCTGGAGTGTACCAGGTTCACCCCTCCACTTT.

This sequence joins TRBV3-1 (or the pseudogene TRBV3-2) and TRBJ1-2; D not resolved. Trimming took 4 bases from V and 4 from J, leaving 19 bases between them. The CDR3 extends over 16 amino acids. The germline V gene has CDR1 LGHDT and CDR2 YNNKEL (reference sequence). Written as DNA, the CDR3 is TGTGCCAGCAGCCCGACCTCGCGGGCTCGCCTCTATGGCTACACCTTC. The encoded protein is CASSPTSRARLYGYTF.